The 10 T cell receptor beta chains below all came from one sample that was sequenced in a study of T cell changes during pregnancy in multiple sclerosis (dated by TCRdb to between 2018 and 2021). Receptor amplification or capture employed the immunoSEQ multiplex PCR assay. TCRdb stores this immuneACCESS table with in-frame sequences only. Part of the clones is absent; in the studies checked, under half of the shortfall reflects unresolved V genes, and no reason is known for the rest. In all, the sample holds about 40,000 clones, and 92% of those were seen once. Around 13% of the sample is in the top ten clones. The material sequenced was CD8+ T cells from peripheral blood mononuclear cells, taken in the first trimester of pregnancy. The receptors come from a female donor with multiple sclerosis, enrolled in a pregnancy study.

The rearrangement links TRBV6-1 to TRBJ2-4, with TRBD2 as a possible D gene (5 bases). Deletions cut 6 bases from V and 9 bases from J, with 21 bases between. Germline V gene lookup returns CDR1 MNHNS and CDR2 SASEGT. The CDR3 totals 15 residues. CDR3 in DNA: TGTGCCAGCAGCATCGTCCAGCATGCGGGTCCCATTCAGTACTTC. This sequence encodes CASSIVQHAGPIQYF.

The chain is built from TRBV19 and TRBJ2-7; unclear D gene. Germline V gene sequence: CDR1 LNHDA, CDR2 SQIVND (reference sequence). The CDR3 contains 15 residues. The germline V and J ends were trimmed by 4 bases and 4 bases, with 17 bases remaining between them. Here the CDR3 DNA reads TGTGCCAGTAGTACCGGATGGAACAGCTATTACGAGCAGTACTTC. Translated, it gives CASSTGWNSYYEQYF.

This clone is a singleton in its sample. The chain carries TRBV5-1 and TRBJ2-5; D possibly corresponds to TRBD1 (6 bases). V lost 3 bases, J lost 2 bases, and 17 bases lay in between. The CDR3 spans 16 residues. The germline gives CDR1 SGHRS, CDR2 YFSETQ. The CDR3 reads CASSSPREGQQETQYF. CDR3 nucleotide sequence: TGCGCCAGCAGCTCCCCTAGAGAGGGACAACAAGAGACCCAGTACTTC.

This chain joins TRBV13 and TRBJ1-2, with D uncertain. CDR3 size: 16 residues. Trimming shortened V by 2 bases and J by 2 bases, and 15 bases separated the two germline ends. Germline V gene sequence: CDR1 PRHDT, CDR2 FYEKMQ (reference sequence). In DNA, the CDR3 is TGTGCCAGCAGCTTAAACGGGGTCAGGAGAAACTATGGCTACACCTTC. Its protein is CASSLNGVRRNYGYTF. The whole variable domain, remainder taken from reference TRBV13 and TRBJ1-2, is AAGVIQSPRHLIKEKRETATLKCYPIPRHDTVYWYQQGPGQDPQFLISFYEKMQSDKGSIPDRFSAQQFSDYHSELNMSSLELGDSALYFCASSLNGVRRNYGYTFGSGTRLTVV.

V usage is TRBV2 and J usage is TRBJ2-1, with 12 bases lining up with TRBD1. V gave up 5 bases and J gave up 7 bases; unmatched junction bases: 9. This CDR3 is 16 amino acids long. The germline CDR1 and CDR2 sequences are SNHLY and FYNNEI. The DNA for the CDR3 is TGTGCCAGCAGTACCGCGGGGACAGGGGGCTGGAATGAGCAGTTCTTC. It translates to CASSTAGTGGWNEQFF.

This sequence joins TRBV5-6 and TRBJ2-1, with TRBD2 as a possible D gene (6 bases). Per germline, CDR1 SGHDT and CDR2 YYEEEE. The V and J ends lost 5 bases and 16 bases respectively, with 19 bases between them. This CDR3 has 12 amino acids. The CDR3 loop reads CASSSTRDWRFF. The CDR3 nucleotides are TGTGCCAGCAGTTCGACCCGGGACTGGAGATTCTTC.

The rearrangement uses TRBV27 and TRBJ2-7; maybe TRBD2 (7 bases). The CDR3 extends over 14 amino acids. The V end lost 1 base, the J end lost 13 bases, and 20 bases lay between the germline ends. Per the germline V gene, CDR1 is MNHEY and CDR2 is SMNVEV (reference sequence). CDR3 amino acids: CASSLYRGGRNEYF. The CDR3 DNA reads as TGTGCCAGCAGTTTATATAGGGGGGGCCGAAATGAATACTTC.

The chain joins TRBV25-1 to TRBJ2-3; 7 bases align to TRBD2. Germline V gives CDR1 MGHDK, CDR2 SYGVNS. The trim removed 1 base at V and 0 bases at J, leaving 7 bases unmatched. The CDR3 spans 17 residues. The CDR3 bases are TGTGCCAGCAGTGAATCCGGACTGGGGGGGAGCACAGATACGCAGTATTTT. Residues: CASSESGLGGSTDTQYF.

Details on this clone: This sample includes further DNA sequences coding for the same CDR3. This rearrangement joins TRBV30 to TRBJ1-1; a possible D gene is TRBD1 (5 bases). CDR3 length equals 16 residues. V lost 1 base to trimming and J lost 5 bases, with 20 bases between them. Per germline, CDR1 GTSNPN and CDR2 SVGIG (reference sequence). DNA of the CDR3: TGTGCCTGGAGTGGAATTCGTGTTGGACGGGGGACTGAAGCTTTCTTT. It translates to CAWSGIRVGRGTEAFF.

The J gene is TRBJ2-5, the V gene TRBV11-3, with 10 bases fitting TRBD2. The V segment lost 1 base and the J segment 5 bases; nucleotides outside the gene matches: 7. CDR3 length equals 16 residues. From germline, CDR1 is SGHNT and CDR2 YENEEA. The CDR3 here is CASSLVGLAVGETQYF. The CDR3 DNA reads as TGTGCCAGCAGCTTAGTCGGACTAGCGGTGGGGGAGACCCAGTACTTC.